This T cell receptor (beta chain) is drawn from a study of blood T cell repertoires in COVID-19. At the level of the study: Sample material is recorded as cDNA or gDNA derived from T cells, B-cell-depleted T cells, or PBMCs.

Trimming shortened V by 1 base and J by 9 bases, and 15 bases separated the two germline ends. The CDR3 sequence is 15 residues long. Per germline, CDR1 KGHDR and CDR2 SFDVKD. One Seattle source followed patients from active infection through their disease course. This table comes from immunoSEQ multiplex PCR, and its TCRdb copy is limited to in-frame clones, with some not included. The repertoire holds roughly 350,000 clones, with 80% to 90% as singletons. V is TRBV24-1 and J is TRBJ2-1, with D possibly TRBD1 on 6 matching bases. The TCR sequence derives from a woman aged 30 to 39 with COVID-19, enrolled during active disease. The material sequenced was peripheral blood. For the CDR3, the DNA is TGTGCCACCAGTGATTTAGGCAGGGGAAGAAGTGAGCAGTTCTTC. This gives the protein CATSDLGRGRSEQFF.